One sample yielded the 22 T cell receptor beta chains listed below, sequenced in a study of cytomegalovirus exposure and HLA in healthy donors. PCR used 60 Vbeta primers and 13 Jbeta primers. Only in-frame clones appear in the TCRdb table, and some are missing; sequencing was by immunoSEQ multiplex PCR. The sample includes around 140,000 clones, roughly 83% seen only once; the top ten take less than 2%. Sequencing input: PBMCs. These receptors were obtained from a man in his forties or fifties in good health and CMV-seronegative.

This chain joins TRBV28 and TRBJ2-7; 7 bases match TRBD2. The CDR3 loop spans 13 amino acids. Germline CDR1 is MDHEN and CDR2 is SYDVKM. J gave up 5 bases and V 3 bases, and 4 bases lay outside the gene matches. The CDR3 protein is CASSLGGFDEQYF. CDR3 in DNA: TGTGCCAGCAGTTTGGGAGGGTTCGACGAGCAGTACTTC.

The chain employs TRBV10-1 and TRBJ1-5, with D unresolved. Between the trimmed V and J ends, which lost 8 bases and 2 bases, there was a span of 16 bases. CDR3 length: 15 residues. Germline V gene lookup returns CDR1 WNHNN and CDR2 SYGVQD (reference sequence). In nucleotides, the CDR3 is TGCGCCAGCCCCCTAAGAGCGGCACGCAATCAGCCCCAGCATTTT. Translating gives CASPLRAARNQPQHF.

This clone has a handful of counts. The chain recombines TRBV7-9 with TRBJ2-7; the match to TRBD1 covers 12 bases. The V gene end was trimmed by 5 bases and the J gene end by 6 bases; junction bases not matched to a gene: 8. Per the germline V gene, CDR1 is SEHNR and CDR2 is FQNEAQ (reference sequence). The CDR3 loop spans 15 amino acids. CDR3 DNA: TGTGCCAGCAGCCCCCCGGGACAGGGGGCAGGCGAGCAGTACTTC. Translation gives CASSPPGQGAGEQYF.

Details on this clone: One end of the junction does not line up with germline, which may come from a read error. The chain is built from TRBV27 and TRBJ1-4; the D gene is possibly TRBD1 (6 bases). The CDR3 covers 15 residues. Per the germline V gene, CDR1 is MNHEY and CDR2 is SMNVEV (reference sequence). CDR3 DNA sequence: TGTGCCAGCAGTTTAGCAGGGGACGTTAATGAAAAACCGTTTTTT. The encoded protein is CASSLAGDVNEKPFF.

This chain connects TRBV4-1 to TRBJ2-1, with 13 bases matching TRBD2. The CDR3 is 18 residues long. The germline V gene has CDR1 MGHRA and CDR2 YSYEKL. The V gene end was trimmed by 4 bases and the J gene end by 8 bases; junction bases not matched to a gene: 14. CDR3 coding DNA: TGCGCCAGCAGCCTCCTGATAGTAGGGACTAGCGGGGACGATGAGCAGTTCTTC. Translating gives CASSLLIVGTSGDDEQFF.

V and J are TRBV7-3 and TRBJ1-1, with a weak D call TRBD1 (5 bases). Trimming removed 6 bases from V and 1 base from J, with 9 bases in between. The CDR3 is made up of 13 amino acids. Germline CDR1 and CDR2: SGHTA and FQGTGA. The CDR3 spells CASSSDRNTEAFF. The CDR3, as DNA: TGTGCCAGCAGTTCAGACAGGAACACTGAAGCTTTCTTT.

This clone was counted a few times. The rearrangement uses TRBV5-6 and TRBJ2-1; 10 nucleotides line up with TRBD1. The CDR3 length is 16 residues. The junction had 12 bases not matched to a gene; V was cut back by 4 bases and J by 8 bases. CDR1 and CDR2 from the germline V gene are SGHDT and YYEEEE. In DNA, the CDR3 is TGTGCCAGCAGCCAAGCCGGACAGGGGGTTTTTGATGAGCAGTTCTTC. Protein sequence: CASSQAGQGVFDEQFF.

The chain couples TRBV27 to TRBJ2-5; no definite D call. The DNA matches TRBJ2-7 better at its end, which makes the J call doubtful. Germline V lookup: CDR1 MNHEY, CDR2 SMNVEV (reference sequence). This CDR3 region has 13 residues. The CDR3 loop reads CASSPQAPYEQYF. The DNA for the CDR3 is TGTGCCAGCAGTCCCCAGGCGCCCTACGAGCAGTACTTC.

This chain uses TRBV6-5 with TRBJ2-7; 7 bases are shared with TRBD1. The CDR3 contains 15 residues. Trimming removed 6 bases from V and 5 bases from J; junction bases left unmatched: 13. The germline V gene encodes CDR1 MNHEY and CDR2 SVGAGI. Here the CDR3 reads CASSPRTTGHDEQYF. The CDR3 nucleotides read TGTGCCAGCAGCCCCAGGACGACAGGGCACGACGAGCAGTACTTC.

The table lists this clone with a count of one. V and J are TRBV27 and TRBJ2-1, with a possible D match to TRBD2 (6 bases). V was trimmed by 5 bases and J by 7 bases, leaving 18 bases between them. CDR1 is MNHEY, CDR2 SMNVEV, per germline (reference sequence). This CDR3 has 15 amino acids. CDR3 nucleotide sequence: TGTGCCAGCAGTCTAGGAGGGAATAGCGGTAATGAGCAGTTCTTC. It specifies CASSLGGNSGNEQFF.

The CDR3 DNA follows: TGCAGCGCCTTAGCGGGGGTCGGGGGGGGTTACAATGAGCAGTTCTTC. Its protein is CSALAGVGGGYNEQFF. The chain links TRBV29-1 to TRBJ2-1; 9 positions agree with TRBD2. The CDR3 loop spans 16 amino acids. Germline lookup yields CDR1 SQVTM and CDR2 ANQGSEA. V was clipped by 7 bases and J by 4 bases; unmatched bases: 14.

Comment on this clone: This sample includes further DNA sequences coding for the same CDR3. The CDR3 DNA reads TGTGCCAGCAGCCGGGACAGGGCCACAGATACGCAGTATTTT. Protein: CASSRDRATDTQYF. The chain employs TRBV7-2 and TRBJ2-3, with 9 bases matching TRBD1. The CDR3 covers 14 residues. CDR1 and CDR2 from the germline V gene are SGHTA and FQGNSA. After removal of 5 bases from V and 2 bases from J, the junction contained 2 bases not matched to a gene. Combining the CDR3 with reference TRBV7-2 and TRBJ2-3 gives the whole variable domain GAGVSQSPSNKVTEKGKDVELRCDPISGHTALYWYRQSLGQGLEFLIYFQGNSAPDKSGLPSDRFSAERTGGSVSTLTIQRTQQEDSAVYLCASSRDRATDTQYFGPGTRLTVL.

Only one count was recorded for this clone. The genes are TRBV7-9 and TRBJ1-5; no reliable D call. Per germline, CDR1 SEHNR and CDR2 FQNEAQ (reference sequence). Deletions cut 3 bases from V and 9 bases from J, with 9 bases between. The CDR3 contains 12 residues. Here the CDR3 reads CASSFGEMPQHF. CDR3 nucleotides: TGTGCCAGCAGCTTCGGGGAAATGCCCCAGCATTTT.

This sequence joins TRBV6-6 and TRBJ2-2; 8 bases fit TRBD2. V lost 2 bases, J lost 7 bases, and 6 bases stayed unmatched. In germline, CDR1 is MNHNY, CDR2 SVGAGI (reference sequence). The CDR3 is 15 amino acids. The CDR3 region is CASSYREGRSGELFF. The CDR3 nucleotides read TGTGCCAGCAGTTACCGGGAGGGCCGAAGCGGGGAGCTGTTTTTT.

CDR3 sequence reads: CASSLRDTLQETQYF. The CDR3 DNA follows: TGTGCCAGCAGCCTCCGGGACACCTTACAAGAGACCCAGTACTTC. The chain carries TRBV6-5 and TRBJ2-5, with a weak D call TRBD1 (6 bases). This CDR3 region has 15 residues. The germline CDR1 and CDR2 sequences are MNHEY and SVGAGI. Trimming cost V 6 bases and J 2 bases, with 16 bases left between them.

The J gene is TRBJ2-5, the V gene TRBV4-2; 10 bases are a match to TRBD2. The CDR3 covers 16 residues. Germline CDR1 LGHNA, CDR2 YNFKEQ. Trimming took 1 base from V and 5 from J; bases not matched to a gene: 7. The CDR3 DNA reads TGTGCCAGCAGCCAAGGCGCAGCGGGAGGGGGGGAGACCCAGTACTTC. Its translation is CASSQGAAGGGETQYF.

J is TRBJ2-7 and V is TRBV5-1, with 14 nucleotides matching TRBD2. The CDR3 runs to 15 residues. V gave up 7 bases and J gave up 7 bases; unmatched junction bases: 10. CDR1 is SGHRS, CDR2 YFSETQ, per germline. CDR3 sequence: CASQIGTSGRGEQYF. The CDR3 DNA sequence: TGCGCCAGCCAGATCGGGACTAGCGGGAGAGGAGAGCAGTACTTC.

This sequence joins TRBV27 and TRBJ2-7; 8 nucleotides agree with TRBD1. The J segment lost 4 bases and the V segment lost 2 bases, leaving 10 bases of the junction unmatched. The length of the CDR3 is 16 residues. CDR1 and CDR2 (germline): MNHEY, SMNVEV (reference sequence). CDR3 sequence (DNA): TGTGCCAGCAGTTTACTCGAACCAGGGGGCGTTTACGAGCAGTACTTC. Translation: CASSLLEPGGVYEQYF.

V and J are TRBV27 and TRBJ2-1; no firm D call. Trimming shortened V by 4 bases and J by 0 bases, and 10 bases separated the two germline ends. The germline CDR1 and CDR2 sequences are MNHEY and SMNVEV (reference sequence). The CDR3 sequence is 15 residues long. This CDR3 is CASSSLVVSYNEQFF. The CDR3 nucleotides are TGTGCCAGCAGTTCTCTAGTAGTCTCCTACAATGAGCAGTTCTTC.

The chain recombines TRBV28 with TRBJ2-1; D may be TRBD2 (6 bases). V lost 4 bases and J lost 5, with 15 bases in between. The CDR3 runs 15 residues. Looked up from germline, CDR1 is MDHEN and CDR2 is SYDVKM. Written as DNA, the CDR3 is TGTGCCAGCAGTTCGACGGGGGACGCTAACAATGAGCAGTTCTTC. This codes for CASSSTGDANNEQFF.

This clone was picked up one time. The chain uses TRBV7-2 and TRBJ2-5; D possibly corresponds to TRBD2 (5 bases). The germline V gene has CDR1 SGHTA and CDR2 FQGNSA. This CDR3 spans 13 amino acids. Deletions cut 1 base from V and 5 bases from J, with 8 bases between. CDR3: CASSLDGGETQYF. CDR3 nucleotides: TGTGCCAGCAGCTTAGACGGCGGGGAGACCCAGTACTTC.

The CDR3 coding sequence is TGTGCCAGCAGTTTATCGAGCTACAATGAGCAGTTCTTC. This gives the protein CASSLSSYNEQFF. The gene calls are TRBV27 and TRBJ2-1; D ambiguous. V was pared by 0 bases and J by 3 bases, with 3 bases between. Germline V gene data show CDR1 as MNHEY and CDR2 as SMNVEV (reference sequence). This CDR3 spans 13 amino acids.